The following is a T cell receptor beta chain sequence with its context. The sample has other DNA sequences that encode this CDR3 too. These data are taken from a study of blood T cell repertoires in COVID-19. Study summary: Acute-phase and convalescent COVID-19 samples originated in the United States, Italy and Spain.

Germline V gene lookup returns CDR1 SGHRS and CDR2 YFSETQ. The V end was cut by 0 bases, the J end by 2 bases, with 7 bases between. CDR3 length equals 14 residues. Clones were sequenced by immunoSEQ multiplex PCR, and TCRdb holds only the in-frame ones, with some missing. The sample lists 100,000 or so clones, approximately 86% occurring once. The clonotype comes from a man over 45 with active or convalescent COVID-19. Sequencing input: peripheral blood. The V call is TRBV5-1, the J call TRBJ2-3, with a possible D match to TRBD1 (5 bases). The CDR3 loop reads CASSLEGATDTQYF. CDR3 DNA: TGCGCCAGCAGCTTGGAAGGGGCCACAGATACGCAGTATTTT.